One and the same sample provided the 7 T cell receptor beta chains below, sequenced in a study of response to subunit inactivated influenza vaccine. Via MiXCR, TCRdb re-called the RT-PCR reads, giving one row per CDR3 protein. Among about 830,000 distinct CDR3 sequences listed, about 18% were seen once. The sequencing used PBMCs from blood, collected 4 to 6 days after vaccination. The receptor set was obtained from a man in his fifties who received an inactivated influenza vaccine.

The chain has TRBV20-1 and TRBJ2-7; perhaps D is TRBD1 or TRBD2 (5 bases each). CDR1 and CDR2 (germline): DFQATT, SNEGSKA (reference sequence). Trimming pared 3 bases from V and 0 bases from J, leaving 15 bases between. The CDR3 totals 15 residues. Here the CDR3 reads CSASWILGPSYEQYF. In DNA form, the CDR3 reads TGCAGTGCTAGTTGGATTTTGGGACCCTCCTACGAGCAGTACTTC.

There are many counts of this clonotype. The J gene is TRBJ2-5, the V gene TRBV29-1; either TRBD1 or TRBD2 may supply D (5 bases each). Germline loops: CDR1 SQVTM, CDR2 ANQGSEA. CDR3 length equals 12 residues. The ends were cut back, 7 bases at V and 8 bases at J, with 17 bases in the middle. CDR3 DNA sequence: TGCAGCGCCCTACAGACCGGGACCACCCAGTACTTC. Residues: CSALQTGTTQYF.

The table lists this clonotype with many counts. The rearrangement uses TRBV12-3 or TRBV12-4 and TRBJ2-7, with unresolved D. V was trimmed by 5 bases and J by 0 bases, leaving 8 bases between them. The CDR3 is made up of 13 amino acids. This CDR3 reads CASSIQSSYEQYF. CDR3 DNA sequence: TGTGCCAGCAGTATTCAAAGCTCCTACGAGCAGTACTTC.

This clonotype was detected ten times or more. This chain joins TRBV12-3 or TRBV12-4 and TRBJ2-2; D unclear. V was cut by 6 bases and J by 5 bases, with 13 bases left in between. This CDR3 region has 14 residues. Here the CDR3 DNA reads TGTGCCAGCAGAGAATCGTCGGGTACCGGGGAGCTGTTTTTT. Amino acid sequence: CASRESSGTGELFF.

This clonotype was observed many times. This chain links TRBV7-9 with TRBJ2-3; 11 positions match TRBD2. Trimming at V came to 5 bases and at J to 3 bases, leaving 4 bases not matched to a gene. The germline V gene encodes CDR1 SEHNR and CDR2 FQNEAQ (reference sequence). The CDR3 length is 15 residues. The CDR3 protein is CASSQTSGGTDTQYF. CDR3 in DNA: TGTGCCAGCAGCCAAACTAGCGGGGGAACAGATACGCAGTATTTT. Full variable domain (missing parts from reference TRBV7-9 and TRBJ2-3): DTGVSQNPRHKITKRGQNVTFRCDPISEHNRLYWYRQTLGQGPEFLTYFQNEAQLEKSRLLSDRFSAERPKGSFSTLEIQRTEQGDSAMYLCASSQTSGGTDTQYFGPGTRLTVL.

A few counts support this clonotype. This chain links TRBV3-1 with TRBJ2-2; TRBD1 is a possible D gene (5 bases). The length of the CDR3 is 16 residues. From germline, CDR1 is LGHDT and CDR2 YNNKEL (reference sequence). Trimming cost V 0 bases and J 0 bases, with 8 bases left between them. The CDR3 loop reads CASSQDARANTGELFF. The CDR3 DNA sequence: TGTGCCAGCAGCCAAGATGCCAGGGCGAACACCGGGGAGCTGTTTTTT.

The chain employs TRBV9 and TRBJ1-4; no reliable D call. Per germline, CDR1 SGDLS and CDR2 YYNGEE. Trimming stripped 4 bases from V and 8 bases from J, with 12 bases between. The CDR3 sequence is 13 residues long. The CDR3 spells CASSPGRREKLFF. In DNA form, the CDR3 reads TGTGCCAGCAGCCCGGGGAGACGGGAAAAACTGTTTTTT.